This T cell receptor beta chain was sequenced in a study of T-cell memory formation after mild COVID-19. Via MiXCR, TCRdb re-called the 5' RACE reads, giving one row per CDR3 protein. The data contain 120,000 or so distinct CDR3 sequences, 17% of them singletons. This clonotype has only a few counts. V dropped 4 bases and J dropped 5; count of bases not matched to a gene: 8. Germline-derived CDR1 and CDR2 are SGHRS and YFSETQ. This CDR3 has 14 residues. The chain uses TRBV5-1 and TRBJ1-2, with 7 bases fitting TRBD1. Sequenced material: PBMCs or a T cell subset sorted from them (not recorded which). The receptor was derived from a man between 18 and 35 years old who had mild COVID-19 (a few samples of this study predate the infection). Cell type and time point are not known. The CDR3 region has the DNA TGCGCCAGCAGCACTAGGGGGCTTGGGTATGGCTACACCTTC. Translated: CASSTRGLGYGYTF.